This TCR beta chain was captured in a study of blood T cell repertoires in COVID-19. The CDR3 length is 9 residues. V shed 6 bases and J 15 bases; nucleotides not matched to a gene: 3. Germline-derived CDR1 and CDR2 are DFQATT and SNEGSKA (reference sequence). Cohorts were determined from participant-reported clinical history. The data were produced by immunoSEQ multiplex PCR, yet TCRdb's version contains in-frame clones alone and is incomplete. The data contain about 230,000 clones, around nine tenths of them singletons. The origin of this receptor is a woman in her twenties or thirties with acute COVID-19. The V gene is TRBV20-1, the J gene TRBJ1-4; 8 bases line up with TRBD1. The sequencing input was PBMCs or T cells enriched from blood (not recorded which). The DNA of the CDR3 is TGCAGTGCGTACAGGGGGTTGTTTTTT. This translates into CSAYRGLFF.